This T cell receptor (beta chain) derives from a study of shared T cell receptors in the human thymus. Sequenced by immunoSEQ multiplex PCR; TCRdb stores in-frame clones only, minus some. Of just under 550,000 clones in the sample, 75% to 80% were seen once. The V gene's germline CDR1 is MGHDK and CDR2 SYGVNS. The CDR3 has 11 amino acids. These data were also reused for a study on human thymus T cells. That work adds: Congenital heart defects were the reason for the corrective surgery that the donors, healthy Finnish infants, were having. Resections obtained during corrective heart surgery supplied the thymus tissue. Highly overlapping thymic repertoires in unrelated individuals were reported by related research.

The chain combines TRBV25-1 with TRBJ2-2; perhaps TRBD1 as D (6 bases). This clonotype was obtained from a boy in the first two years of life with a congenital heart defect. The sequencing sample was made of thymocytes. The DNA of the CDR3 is TGTGCTGGGGGCGGCCCCGCAGAGCTGTTTTTT. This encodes CAGGGPAELFF.